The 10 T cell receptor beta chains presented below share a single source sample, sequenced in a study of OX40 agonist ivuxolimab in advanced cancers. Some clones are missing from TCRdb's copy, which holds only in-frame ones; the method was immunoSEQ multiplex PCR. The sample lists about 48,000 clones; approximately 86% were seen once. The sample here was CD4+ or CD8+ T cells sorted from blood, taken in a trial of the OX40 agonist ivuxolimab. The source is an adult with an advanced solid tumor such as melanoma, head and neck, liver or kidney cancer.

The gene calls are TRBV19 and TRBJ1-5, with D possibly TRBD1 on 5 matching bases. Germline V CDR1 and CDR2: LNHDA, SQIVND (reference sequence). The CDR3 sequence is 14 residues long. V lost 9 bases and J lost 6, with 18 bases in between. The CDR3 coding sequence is TGTGCCAGCCAATGGGGGACTGGGCCTCAGCCCCAGCATTTT. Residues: CASQWGTGPQPQHF.

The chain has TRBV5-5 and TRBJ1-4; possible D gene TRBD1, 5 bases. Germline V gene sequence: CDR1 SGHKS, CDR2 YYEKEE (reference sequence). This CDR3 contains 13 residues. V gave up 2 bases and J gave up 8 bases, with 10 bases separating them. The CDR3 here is CASSFGGREKLFF. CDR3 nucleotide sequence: TGTGCCAGCAGCTTTGGGGGTCGGGAAAAACTGTTTTTT.

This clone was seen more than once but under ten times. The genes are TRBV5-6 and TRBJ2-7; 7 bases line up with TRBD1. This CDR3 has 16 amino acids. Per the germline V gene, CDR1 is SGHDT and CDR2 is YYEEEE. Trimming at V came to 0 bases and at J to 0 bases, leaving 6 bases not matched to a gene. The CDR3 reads CASSLDPGQVSYEQYF. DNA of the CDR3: TGTGCCAGCAGCTTGGATCCAGGACAGGTCTCCTACGAGCAGTACTTC.

The CDR3: CASSQDIVGYGYTF. The DNA of the CDR3 is TGTGCCAGCAGCCAAGATATAGTCGGCTATGGCTACACCTTC. This chain connects TRBV14 to TRBJ1-2; unclear D gene. Germline V gene lookup returns CDR1 SGHDN and CDR2 FVKESK. V shed 0 bases and J shed 4 bases, with 9 bases lying between them. CDR3 length: 14 residues.

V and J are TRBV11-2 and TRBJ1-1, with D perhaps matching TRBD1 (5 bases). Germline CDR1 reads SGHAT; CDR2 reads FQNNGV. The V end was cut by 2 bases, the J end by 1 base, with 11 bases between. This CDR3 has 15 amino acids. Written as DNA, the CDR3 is TGTGCCAGCAGCTTATCCGGGGCAGGGAACACTGAAGCTTTCTTT. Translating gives CASSLSGAGNTEAFF.

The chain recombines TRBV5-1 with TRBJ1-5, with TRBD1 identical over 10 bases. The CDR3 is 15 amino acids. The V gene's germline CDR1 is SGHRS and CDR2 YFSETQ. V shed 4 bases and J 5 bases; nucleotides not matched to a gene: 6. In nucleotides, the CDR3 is TGCGCCAGCAGCATGAGACAGGGGGCTGATCAGCCCCAGCATTTT. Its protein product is CASSMRQGADQPQHF.

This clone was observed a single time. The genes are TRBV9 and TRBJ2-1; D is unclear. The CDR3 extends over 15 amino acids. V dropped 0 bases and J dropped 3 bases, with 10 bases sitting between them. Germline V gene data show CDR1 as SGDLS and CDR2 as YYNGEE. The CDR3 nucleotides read TGTGCCAGCAGCGTAGCCAATGGGGACTACAATGAGCAGTTCTTC. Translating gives CASSVANGDYNEQFF.

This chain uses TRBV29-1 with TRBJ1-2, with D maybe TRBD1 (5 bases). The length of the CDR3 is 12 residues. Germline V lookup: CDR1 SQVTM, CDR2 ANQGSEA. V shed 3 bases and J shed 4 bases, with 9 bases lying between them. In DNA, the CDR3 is TGCAGCGTTGATGGGGGAGTCTATGGCTACACCTTC. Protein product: CSVDGGVYGYTF. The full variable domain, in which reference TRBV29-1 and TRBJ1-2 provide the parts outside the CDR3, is SAVISQKPSRDICQRGTSLTIQCQVDSQVTMMFWYRQQPGQSLTLIATANQGSEATYESGFVIDKFPISRPNLTFSTLTVSNMSPEDSSIYLCSVDGGVYGYTFGSGTRLTVV.

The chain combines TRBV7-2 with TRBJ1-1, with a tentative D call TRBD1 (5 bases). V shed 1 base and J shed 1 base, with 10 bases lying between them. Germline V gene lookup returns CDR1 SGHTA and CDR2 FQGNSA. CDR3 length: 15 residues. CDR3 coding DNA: TGTGCCAGCAGCTTAGGCGGGGGAGAGAACACTGAAGCTTTCTTT. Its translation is CASSLGGGENTEAFF.

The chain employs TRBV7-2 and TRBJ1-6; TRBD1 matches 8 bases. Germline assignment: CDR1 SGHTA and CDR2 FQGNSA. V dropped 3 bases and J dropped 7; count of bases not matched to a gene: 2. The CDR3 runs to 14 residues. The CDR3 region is CASSFQGANSPLHF. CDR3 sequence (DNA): TGTGCCAGCAGCTTCCAGGGGGCGAATTCACCCCTCCACTTT.